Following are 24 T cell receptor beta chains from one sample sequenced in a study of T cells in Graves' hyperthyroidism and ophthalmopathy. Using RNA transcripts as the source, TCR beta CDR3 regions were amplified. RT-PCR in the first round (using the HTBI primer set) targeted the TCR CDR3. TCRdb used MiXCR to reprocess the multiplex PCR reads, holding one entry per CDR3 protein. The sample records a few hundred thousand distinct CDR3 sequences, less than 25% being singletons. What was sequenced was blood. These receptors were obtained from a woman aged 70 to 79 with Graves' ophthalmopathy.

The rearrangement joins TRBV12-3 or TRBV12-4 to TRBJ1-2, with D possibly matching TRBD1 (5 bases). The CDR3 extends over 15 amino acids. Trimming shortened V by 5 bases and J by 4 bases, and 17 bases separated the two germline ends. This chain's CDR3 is CASSPGGGGSYGYTF. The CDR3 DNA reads TGTGCCAGCAGTCCCGGGGGGGGAGGTAGCTATGGCTACACCTTC.

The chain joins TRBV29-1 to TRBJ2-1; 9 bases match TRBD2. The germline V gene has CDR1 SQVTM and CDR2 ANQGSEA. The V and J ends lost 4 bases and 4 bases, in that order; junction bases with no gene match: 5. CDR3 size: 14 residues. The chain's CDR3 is CSVGTSGSYNEQFF. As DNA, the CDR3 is TGCAGCGTTGGCACTAGCGGGTCTTACAATGAGCAGTTCTTC.

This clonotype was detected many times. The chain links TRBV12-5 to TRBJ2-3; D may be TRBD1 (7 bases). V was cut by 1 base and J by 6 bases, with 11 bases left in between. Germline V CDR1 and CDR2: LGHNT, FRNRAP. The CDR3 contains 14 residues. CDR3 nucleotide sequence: TGTGCTAGTGGTTTGGAGACAGGGAGGGATACGCAGTATTTT. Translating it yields CASGLETGRDTQYF.

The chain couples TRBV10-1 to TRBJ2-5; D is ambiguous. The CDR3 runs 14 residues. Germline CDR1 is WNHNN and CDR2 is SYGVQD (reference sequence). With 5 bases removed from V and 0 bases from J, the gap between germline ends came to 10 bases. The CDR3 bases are TGCGCCAGCAGTAACTTTGCGTACCAAGAGACCCAGTACTTC. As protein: CASSNFAYQETQYF.

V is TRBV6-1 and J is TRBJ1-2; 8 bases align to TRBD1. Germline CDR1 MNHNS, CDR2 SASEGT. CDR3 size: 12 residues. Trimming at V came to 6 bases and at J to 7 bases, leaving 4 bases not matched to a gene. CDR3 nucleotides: TGTGCCAGCAGAACCACAGGGGGTGGCTACACCTTC. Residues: CASRTTGGGYTF.

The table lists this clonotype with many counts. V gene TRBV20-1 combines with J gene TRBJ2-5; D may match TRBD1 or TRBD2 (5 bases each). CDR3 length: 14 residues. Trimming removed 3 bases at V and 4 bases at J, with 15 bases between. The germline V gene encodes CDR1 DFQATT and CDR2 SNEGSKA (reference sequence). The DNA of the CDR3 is TGCAGTGCTAGTCGGGACCTGGGGCCAGAGACCCAGTACTTC. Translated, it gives CSASRDLGPETQYF.

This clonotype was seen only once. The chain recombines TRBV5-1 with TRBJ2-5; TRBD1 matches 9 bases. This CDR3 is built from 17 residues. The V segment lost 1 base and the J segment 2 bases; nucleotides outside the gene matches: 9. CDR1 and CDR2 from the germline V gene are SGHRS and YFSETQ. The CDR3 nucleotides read TGCGCCAGCAGCTTGTACAGCTCCGGGACAGGGCAAGAGACCCAGTACTTC. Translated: CASSLYSSGTGQETQYF.

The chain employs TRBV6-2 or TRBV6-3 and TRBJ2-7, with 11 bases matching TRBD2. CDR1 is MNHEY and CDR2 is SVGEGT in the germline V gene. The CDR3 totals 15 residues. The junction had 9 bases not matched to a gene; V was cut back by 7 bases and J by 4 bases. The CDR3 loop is CASILAGGAPYEQYF. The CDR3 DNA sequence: TGTGCCAGCATTCTAGCGGGAGGAGCGCCTTACGAGCAGTACTTC.

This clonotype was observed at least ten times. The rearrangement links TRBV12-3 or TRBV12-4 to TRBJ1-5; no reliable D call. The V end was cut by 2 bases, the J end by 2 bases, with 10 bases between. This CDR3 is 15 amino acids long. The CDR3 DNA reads TGTGCCAGCAGTTTATTTGCGGGCGGCAATCAGCCCCAGCATTTT. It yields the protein CASSLFAGGNQPQHF.

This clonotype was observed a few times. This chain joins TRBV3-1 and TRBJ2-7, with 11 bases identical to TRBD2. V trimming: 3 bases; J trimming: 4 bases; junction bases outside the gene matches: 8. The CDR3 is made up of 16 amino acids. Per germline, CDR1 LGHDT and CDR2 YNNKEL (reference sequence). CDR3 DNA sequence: TGTGCCAGCAGCCAGGGGGTAGCGGGAGGGCGTTACGAGCAGTACTTC. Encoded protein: CASSQGVAGGRYEQYF.

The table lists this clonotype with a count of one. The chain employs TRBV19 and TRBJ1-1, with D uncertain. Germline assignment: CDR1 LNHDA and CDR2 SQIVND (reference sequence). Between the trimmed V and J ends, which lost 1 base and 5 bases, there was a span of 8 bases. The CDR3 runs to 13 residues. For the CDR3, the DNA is TGTGCCAGTAGTATAGCGCGCGATACTGAAGCTTTCTTT. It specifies CASSIARDTEAFF.

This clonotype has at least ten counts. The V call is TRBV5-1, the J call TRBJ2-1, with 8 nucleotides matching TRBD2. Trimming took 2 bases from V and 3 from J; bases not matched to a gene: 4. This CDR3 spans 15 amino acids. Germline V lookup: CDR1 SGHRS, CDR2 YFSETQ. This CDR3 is CASSLAGEHYNEQFF. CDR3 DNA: TGCGCCAGCAGCTTAGCGGGAGAGCACTACAATGAGCAGTTCTTC.

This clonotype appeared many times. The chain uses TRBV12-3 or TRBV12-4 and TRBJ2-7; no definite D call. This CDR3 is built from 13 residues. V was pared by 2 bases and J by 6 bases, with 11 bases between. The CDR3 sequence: CASSLFSSSEQYF. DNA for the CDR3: TGTGCCAGCAGTTTATTTTCCAGTAGCGAGCAGTACTTC.

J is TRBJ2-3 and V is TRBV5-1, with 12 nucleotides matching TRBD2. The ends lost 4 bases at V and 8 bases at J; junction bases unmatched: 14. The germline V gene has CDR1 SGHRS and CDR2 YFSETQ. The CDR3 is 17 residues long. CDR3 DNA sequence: TGCGCCAGCAGCAGAAGCCCTAGCGGGAGGGGGGCAGGTACGCAGTATTTT. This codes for CASSRSPSGRGAGTQYF.

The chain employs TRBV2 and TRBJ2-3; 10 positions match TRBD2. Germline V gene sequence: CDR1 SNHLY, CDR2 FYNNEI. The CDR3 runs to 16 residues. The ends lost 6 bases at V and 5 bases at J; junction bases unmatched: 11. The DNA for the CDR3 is TGTGCCAGCAGACAGACCACTAGCGGGACGGGAGATACGCAGTATTTT. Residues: CASRQTTSGTGDTQYF.

The CDR3 is CSASPGAPYEQYF. CDR3 DNA: TGCAGTGCTAGCCCCGGAGCCCCCTACGAGCAGTACTTC. This chain connects TRBV20-1 to TRBJ2-7; D uncertain. The CDR3 length is 13 residues. The ends were cut back, 3 bases at V and 2 bases at J, with 11 bases in the middle. From germline, CDR1 is DFQATT and CDR2 SNEGSKA (reference sequence).

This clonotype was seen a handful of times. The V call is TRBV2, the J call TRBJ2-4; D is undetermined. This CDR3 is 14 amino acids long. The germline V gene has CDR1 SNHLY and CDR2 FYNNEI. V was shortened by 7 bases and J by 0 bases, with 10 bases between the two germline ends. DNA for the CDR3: TGTGCCAGCAAGGATTGGGTAGCCAAAAACATTCAGTACTTC. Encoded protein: CASKDWVAKNIQYF.

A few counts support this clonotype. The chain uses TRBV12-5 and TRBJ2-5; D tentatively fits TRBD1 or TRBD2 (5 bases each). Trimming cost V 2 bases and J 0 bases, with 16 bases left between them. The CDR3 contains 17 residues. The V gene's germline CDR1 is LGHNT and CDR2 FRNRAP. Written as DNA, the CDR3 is TGTGCTAGTGGTTTGCGGGGCTTTACCATGTACCAAGAGACCCAGTACTTC. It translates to CASGLRGFTMYQETQYF.

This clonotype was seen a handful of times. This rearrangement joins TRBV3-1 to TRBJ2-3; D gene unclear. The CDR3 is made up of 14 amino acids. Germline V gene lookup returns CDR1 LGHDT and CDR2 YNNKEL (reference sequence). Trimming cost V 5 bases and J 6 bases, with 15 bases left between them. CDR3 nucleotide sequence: TGTGCCAGCAGCACCCACGGAAGGTCTGATACGCAGTATTTT. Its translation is CASSTHGRSDTQYF.

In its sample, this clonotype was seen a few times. CDR3 DNA sequence: TGCAGTGCTAGCCAAGGGGGCAGAGACTATGGCTACACCTTC. Translation: CSASQGGRDYGYTF. This chain joins TRBV20-1 and TRBJ1-2, with 7 bases aligning to TRBD1. The CDR3 runs to 14 residues. CDR1 and CDR2 (germline): DFQATT, SNEGSKA (reference sequence). With V trimmed by 3 bases and J by 3 bases, 7 bases remained unmatched.

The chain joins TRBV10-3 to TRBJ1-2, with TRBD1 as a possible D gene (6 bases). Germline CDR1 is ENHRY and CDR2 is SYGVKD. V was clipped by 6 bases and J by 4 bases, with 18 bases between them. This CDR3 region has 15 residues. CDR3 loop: CAISDVRGGAYGYTF. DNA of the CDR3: TGTGCCATCAGCGACGTTAGGGGGGGAGCCTATGGCTACACCTTC.

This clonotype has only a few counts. The CDR3 DNA is TGCAGTGCAGGTTCGGAAATCCCCCCCTACGAGCAGTACTTC. Amino acid sequence: CSAGSEIPPYEQYF. The chain couples TRBV20-1 to TRBJ2-7; no clear D gene. The CDR3 spans 14 residues. In germline, CDR1 is DFQATT, CDR2 SNEGSKA (reference sequence). The germline V and J ends were trimmed by 6 bases and 2 bases, with 17 bases remaining between them.

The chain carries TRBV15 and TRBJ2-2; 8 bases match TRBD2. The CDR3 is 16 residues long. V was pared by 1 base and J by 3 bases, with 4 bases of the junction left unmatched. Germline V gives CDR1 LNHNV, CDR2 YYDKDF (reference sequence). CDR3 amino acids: CATSRVLAEYTGELFF. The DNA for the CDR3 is TGTGCCACCAGCAGAGTACTAGCGGAGTACACCGGGGAGCTGTTTTTT.

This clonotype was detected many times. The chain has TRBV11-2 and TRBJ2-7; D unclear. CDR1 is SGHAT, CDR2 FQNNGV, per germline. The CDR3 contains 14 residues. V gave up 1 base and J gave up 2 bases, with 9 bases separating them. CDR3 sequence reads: CASSLAQTAYEQYF. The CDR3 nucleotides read TGTGCCAGCAGCTTAGCCCAGACCGCCTACGAGCAGTACTTC.